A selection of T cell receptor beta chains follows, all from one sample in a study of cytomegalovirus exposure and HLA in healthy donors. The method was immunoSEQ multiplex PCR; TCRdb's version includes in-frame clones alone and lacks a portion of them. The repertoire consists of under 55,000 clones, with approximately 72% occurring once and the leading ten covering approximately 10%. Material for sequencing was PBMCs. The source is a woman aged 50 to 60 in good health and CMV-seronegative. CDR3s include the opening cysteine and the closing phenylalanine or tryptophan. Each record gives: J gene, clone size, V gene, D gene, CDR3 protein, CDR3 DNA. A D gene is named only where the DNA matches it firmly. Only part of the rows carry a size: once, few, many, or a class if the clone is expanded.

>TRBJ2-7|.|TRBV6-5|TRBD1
CASTRDREGLEQYF
TGTGCCAGCACTAGGGACAGGGAGGGATTGGAGCAGTACTTC
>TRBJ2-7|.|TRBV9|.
CASSVGRIPLEQYF
TGTGCCAGCAGCGTAGGCAGGATCCCCCTCGAGCAGTACTTC
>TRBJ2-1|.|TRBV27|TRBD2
CASSWGLAAYNEQFF
TGTGCCAGCAGTTGGGGACTAGCGGCCTACAATGAGCAGTTCTTC
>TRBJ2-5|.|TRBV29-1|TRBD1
CSAAQGVLSETQYF
TGCAGCGCCGCCCAGGGGGTTCTCTCAGAGACCCAGTACTTC
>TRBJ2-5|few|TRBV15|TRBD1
CATSRDSKETQYF
TGTGCCACCAGCCGGGACAGCAAAGAGACCCAGTACTTC
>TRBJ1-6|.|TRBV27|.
CASSSSPTENNSPLHF
TGTGCCAGCAGTTCCTCCCCGACAGAAAATAATTCACCCCTCCACTTT
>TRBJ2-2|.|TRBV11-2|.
CASSHLRTSNTGELFF
TGTGCCAGCAGCCATCTTAGGACTTCGAACACCGGGGAGCTGTTTTTT
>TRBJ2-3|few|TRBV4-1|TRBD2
CASSQDYAGGSLTDTQYF
TGCGCCAGCAGCCAGGACTACGCGGGGGGGTCTCTTACAGATACGCAGTATTTT
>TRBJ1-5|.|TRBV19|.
CASSIGLQPQHF
TGTGCCAGTAGTATAGGGCTTCAGCCCCAGCATTTT
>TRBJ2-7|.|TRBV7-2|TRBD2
CASSPPRTSGEQYF
TGTGCCAGCAGCCCGCCTCGGACTAGCGGCGAGCAGTACTTC
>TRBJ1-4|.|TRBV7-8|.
CASSSRTDEKLFF
TGTGCCAGCAGCTCCCGGACAGATGAAAAACTGTTTTTT
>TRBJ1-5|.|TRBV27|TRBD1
CASRTGGQPQHF
TGTGCCAGCAGAACAGGGGGACAGCCCCAGCATTTT
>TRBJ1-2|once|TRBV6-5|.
CAGSYGGISYGYTF
TGTGCCGGCAGTTACGGCGGGATATCCTATGGCTACACCTTC
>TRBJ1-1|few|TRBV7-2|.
CASSFVSRVVPEAFF
TGTGCCAGCAGCTTTGTATCCAGGGTAGTTCCTGAAGCTTTCTTT
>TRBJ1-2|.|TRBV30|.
CAWRGEGYGYTF
TGTGCCTGGCGGGGGGAAGGCTATGGCTACACCTTC
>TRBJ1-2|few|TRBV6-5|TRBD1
CASRRQGAYGYTF
TGTGCCAGCAGAAGACAGGGGGCTTATGGCTACACCTTC
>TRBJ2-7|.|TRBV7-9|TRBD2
CASSFTSGGHYEQYF
TGTGCCAGCAGCTTTACTAGCGGGGGCCACTACGAGCAGTACTTC
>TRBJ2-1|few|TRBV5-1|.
CASSLGVRLEQFF
TGCGCCAGCAGCTTGGGAGTCAGACTTGAGCAGTTCTTC
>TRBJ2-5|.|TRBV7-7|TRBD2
CASSGGGETQYF
TGTGCTAGCAGTGGGGGGGGAGAGACCCAGTACTTC
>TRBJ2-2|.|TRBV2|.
CASSYETSANTGELFF
TGTGCCAGCAGCTATGAGACGAGCGCGAACACCGGGGAGCTGTTTTTT
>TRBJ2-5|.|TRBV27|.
CASSFSWGRETQYF
TGTGCCAGCAGTTTTAGCTGGGGCAGAGAGACCCAGTACTTC
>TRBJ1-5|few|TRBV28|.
CASRWSDQPQHF
TGTGCCAGCAGGTGGTCGGATCAGCCCCAGCATTTT
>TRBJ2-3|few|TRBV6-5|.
CASSYSIAPGTDTQYF
TGTGCCAGCAGTTACTCGATAGCGCCAGGCACAGATACGCAGTATTTT
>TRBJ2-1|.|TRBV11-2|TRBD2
CASGGAGGRNEQFF
TGTGCCAGCGGTGGAGCGGGGGGGCGCAATGAGCAGTTCTTC
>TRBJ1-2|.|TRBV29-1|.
CSARGRDSYGYTF
TGCAGCGCCCGGGGCAGGGACTCCTATGGCTACACCTTC
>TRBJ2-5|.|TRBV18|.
CASSPPRGEEETQYF
TGTGCCAGCTCACCACCGCGAGGGGAGGAGGAGACCCAGTACTTC
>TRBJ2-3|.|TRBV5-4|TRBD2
CASRGAGEADTQYF
TGTGCCAGCAGAGGAGCGGGGGAGGCAGATACGCAGTATTTT
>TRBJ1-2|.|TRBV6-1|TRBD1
CASSEAKGTGGYGYTF
TGTGCCAGCAGTGAAGCTAAGGGGACAGGGGGATATGGCTACACCTTC
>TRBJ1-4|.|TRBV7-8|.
CASSPLQGENEKLFF
TGTGCCAGCAGCCCGCTCCAGGGTGAGAACGAAAAACTGTTTTTT
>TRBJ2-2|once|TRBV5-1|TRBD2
CASSLGAGHTGELFF
TGCGCCAGCAGCTTGGGAGCGGGGCACACCGGGGAGCTGTTTTTT
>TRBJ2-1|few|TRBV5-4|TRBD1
CASSWDRDNGEQFF
TGTGCCAGCAGCTGGGACAGGGACAATGGTGAGCAGTTCTTC
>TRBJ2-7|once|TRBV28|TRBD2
CASSLAGTKGYEQYF
TGTGCCAGCAGTTTGGCCGGGACTAAGGGCTACGAGCAGTACTTC
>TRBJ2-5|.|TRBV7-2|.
CASSLSGGLLQETQYF
TGTGCCAGCAGCTTATCAGGGGGACTTCTCCAAGAGACCCAGTACTTC
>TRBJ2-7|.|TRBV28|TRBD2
CASNKGTSGDYEQYF
TGTGCCAGCAACAAAGGGACTAGCGGAGATTACGAGCAGTACTTC
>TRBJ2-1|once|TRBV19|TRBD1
CASSITGDGNEQFF
TGTGCCAGTAGTATCACAGGGGATGGCAATGAGCAGTTCTTC
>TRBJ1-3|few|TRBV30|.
CAWSGFLAEVPSGNTIYF
TGTGCCTGGAGTGGCTTTTTAGCAGAGGTCCCCTCTGGAAACACCATATATTTT
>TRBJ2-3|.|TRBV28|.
CASSLWTSWTDTQYF
TGTGCCAGCAGTTTATGGACTAGTTGGACAGATACGCAGTATTTT
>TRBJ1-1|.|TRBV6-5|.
CASSYNPGRGLPEAFF
TGTGCCAGCAGTTACAATCCTGGTAGGGGGTTACCTGAAGCTTTCTTT
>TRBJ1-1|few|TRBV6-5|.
CASNPRGPNTEAFF
TGTGCCAGCAATCCCAGGGGACCGAACACTGAAGCTTTCTTT
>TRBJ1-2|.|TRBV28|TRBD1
CASSSTSTGEIGYGYTF
TGTGCCAGCAGTTCAACGTCTACAGGGGAAATTGGCTATGGCTACACCTTC